The T cell receptor beta chain described here comes from a study of response to subunit inactivated influenza vaccine. Findings of the study overall: A suggestion made by the authors is that each seasonal influenza vaccination recruits few new T cells.

This clonotype showed up many times. Its matching antigen is unknown. This CDR3 has 13 amino acids. The germline CDR1 and CDR2 sequences are LGHNA and YNFKEQ. The germline V and J ends were trimmed by 1 base and 0 bases, with 4 bases remaining between them. In TCRdb, the RT-PCR reads were re-called with MiXCR into one record per CDR3 protein. The sample holds around 480,000 distinct CDR3 sequences, approximately 15% seen once. This specimen was CD4+ T cells sorted from PBMCs, taken around 2 years after vaccination. This TCR was recovered from a man between 45 and 75 years old who received an inactivated influenza vaccine. The chain joins TRBV4-2 to TRBJ2-7, with D unresolved. The chain's CDR3 is CASSQGFSYEQYF. The CDR3 DNA sequence: TGTGCCAGCAGCCAAGGGTTCTCCTACGAGCAGTACTTC.